This TCR beta chain stems from a study of PD-L1 blockade in urothelial cancer. Looking at the study overall: A median blood sample held about 140,000 T cells and under 85,000 unique TCRs.

Trimming shortened V by 5 bases and J by 7 bases, and 21 bases separated the two germline ends. The CDR3 loop spans 15 amino acids. The V gene's germline CDR1 is SGHVS and CDR2 FNYEAQ. Libraries were prepared by immunoSEQ multiplex PCR; TCRdb keeps only in-frame clonotypes and omits some of them. This table holds 50,000 to 65,000 clones, roughly 86% found once. Material: PBMCs, obtained around atezolizumab (anti-PD-L1) treatment. The rearrangement links TRBV7-6 to TRBJ2-7; TRBD1 might be the D (6 bases). The TCR originated in a man over 45 with urothelial cancer. CDR3 region: CASSPWPRGLKEQYF. The CDR3 nucleotides are TGTGCCAGCAGCCCCTGGCCCAGGGGTCTAAAAGAGCAGTACTTC.